This T cell receptor (beta chain) was sequenced in a study of technical replicates of blood from a few donors. Assay: immunoSEQ multiplex PCR; the TCRdb copy retains only in-frame clones and omits some. The data hold about 14,000 clones, with around 80% observed a single time. The CDR3 sequence is 14 residues long. Trimming took 4 bases from V and 10 from J; bases not matched to a gene: 10. Germline CDR1 is SGDLS and CDR2 is YYNGEE. Sequenced input: PBMCs. V is TRBV9 and J is TRBJ2-1; TRBD1 matches at 8 bases. This clonotype was obtained from a human donor in good health. The CDR3 reads CASSPRQGAGEQFF. CDR3 nucleotide sequence: TGTGCCAGCAGCCCCCGCCAGGGGGCAGGGGAGCAGTTCTTC.